A single sample is the source of the 8 T cell receptor beta chains below, sequenced in a study of T cells in Graves' hyperthyroidism and ophthalmopathy. Regions amplified from RNA transcripts were the TCR beta CDR3 regions. First-round RT-PCR of the TCR CDR3 relied on the HTBI primer set. In TCRdb, the multiplex PCR reads were re-called with MiXCR into one record per CDR3 protein. The sample has 650,000 to 700,000 distinct CDR3 sequences; around a sixth are singletons. Sequenced: blood. The receptors shown here come from a man aged 45-65 years with Graves' hyperthyroidism.

This clonotype was recorded many times. The gene calls are TRBV11-2 and TRBJ2-5; maybe TRBD1 (6 bases). The CDR3 covers 14 residues. Trimming took off 3 bases at V and 5 bases at J, with 13 bases between the two ends. Germline-derived CDR1 and CDR2 are SGHAT and FQNNGV. The CDR3 here is CASSFMGATETQYF. The CDR3 region has the DNA TGTGCCAGCAGCTTTATGGGGGCGACGGAGACCCAGTACTTC.

This rearrangement joins TRBV7-9 to TRBJ2-1, with a weak D call TRBD2 (6 bases). CDR3 size: 15 residues. V gave up 4 bases and J gave up 8 bases, with 18 bases separating them. CDR1 is SEHNR and CDR2 is FQNEAQ in the germline V gene (reference sequence). Here the CDR3 reads CASSSRHGGMDEQFF. The CDR3 nucleotides read TGTGCCAGCAGCTCACGTCACGGAGGGATGGATGAGCAGTTCTTC.

In the case of this clonotype: With a much larger clone just one base away, this may be a read error. The chain couples TRBV3-1 to TRBJ1-2; weak D call: TRBD1 (5 bases). The CDR3 sequence is 14 residues long. V was shortened by 4 bases and J by 5 bases, with 14 bases between the two germline ends. The germline V gene encodes CDR1 LGHDT and CDR2 YNNKEL (reference sequence). CDR3 coding DNA: TGTGCCAGCAGCCCTTCAGGGAGGGCTTATGGCTACACCTTC. This gives the protein CASSPSGRAYGYTF.

This clonotype showed up many times. V gene TRBV2 combines with J gene TRBJ2-2; no clear D. V gave up 6 bases and J gave up 1 base, with 6 bases separating them. The CDR3 contains 13 residues. Germline CDR1 and CDR2: SNHLY and FYNNEI. The CDR3 spells CASRMENTGELFF. The CDR3 DNA follows: TGTGCCAGCAGAATGGAGAACACCGGGGAGCTGTTTTTT.

This clonotype was picked up a small number of times. The rearrangement links TRBV18 to TRBJ1-5, with a possible D match to TRBD1 (6 bases). CDR1 is KGHSH and CDR2 is LQKENI in the germline V gene. V was pared by 3 bases and J by 8 bases, with 20 bases between. The CDR3 totals 16 residues. This chain's CDR3 is CASSPDRTGSGEPQHF. The CDR3 nucleotides read TGTGCCAGCTCACCTGACCGAACAGGGTCCGGCGAGCCCCAGCATTTT.

This clonotype was detected ten times or more. The J gene is TRBJ2-4, the V gene TRBV6-1; perhaps TRBD2 as D (5 bases). Germline V gives CDR1 MNHNS, CDR2 SASEGT. Trimming left V 7 bases short and J 0 bases short, with 19 bases between. The length of the CDR3 is 17 residues. As DNA, the CDR3 is TGTGCCAGCACCTTACTCCTGTTCGGAGGAGCCAAAAACATTCAGTACTTC. It encodes CASTLLLFGGAKNIQYF.

This clonotype has a count of ten or more. One junction end does not reproduce the germline sequence, and a read error may be involved. V and J are TRBV5-1 and TRBJ2-1; 9 bases agree with TRBD2. Germline CDR1 and CDR2: SGHRS and YFSETQ. CDR3 length: 15 residues. CDR3 bases: TGTGCCAGCAGTTTCCTAGCGGGATCCTACAATGAGCAGTTCTTC. It specifies CASSFLAGSYNEQFF.

This clonotype has ten or more counts. The chain uses TRBV27 and TRBJ1-2; TRBD1 matches at 7 bases. V shed 5 bases, J shed 4 bases, and the junction held 4 bases outside the gene matches. In germline, CDR1 is MNHEY, CDR2 SMNVEV (reference sequence). The CDR3 runs to 13 residues. In nucleotides, the CDR3 is TGTGCCAGCAGTATCACAGGGGTCTATGGCTACACCTTC. Translated, it gives CASSITGVYGYTF.